This is a list of T cell receptor beta chains from one sample in a study of radiotherapy plus CTLA-4 blockade in lung cancer. Produced via immunoSEQ multiplex PCR; TCRdb's table is partial and in-frame only. The sample comprises 77,000 or so clones, 70% to 80% of which are singletons, and roughly a tenth rests with the top ten. The material sequenced was peripheral blood, taken from a patient treated with radiotherapy plus ipilimumab. Source of these receptors: a human donor with non-small cell lung cancer whose response to radiotherapy plus ipilimumab could not be evaluated. The CDR3 runs from the conserved cysteine through the conserved F or W. D genes are given only for firm matches. Size is stated for part of the rows, as once, few or many counts, or as a class when the clone is expanded.

TRBV12-5	TRBJ2-2	-	16	TRBD1	TGTGCTAGTGGTCAACCGGGACAGGGAAGGACCGGGGAGCTGTTTTTT	CASGQPGQGRTGELFF
TRBV9	TRBJ1-1	-	15	-	TGTGCCAGCAGCGTAGGGGGGGACTTTCGAACTGAAGCTTTCTTT	CASSVGGDFRTEAFF
TRBV9	TRBJ2-2	-	14	TRBD1	TGTGCCAGCAGCGGACAGGGTGACACCGGGGAGCTGTTTTTT	CASSGQGDTGELFF
TRBV29-1	TRBJ1-1	-	17	TRBD1	TGCAGCGTTGTGGGTTTAGGGGGCGGAACAATGAACACTGAAGCTTTCTTT	CSVVGLGGGTMNTEAFF
TRBV6-1	TRBJ2-7	medium-sized	14	-	TGTGCCAGCAGTCAAGACGGAGATTCCTACGAGCAGTACTTC	CASSQDGDSYEQYF
TRBV5-1	TRBJ1-1	-	15	TRBD1	TGCGCCAGCAGCTTTGACGGACAGGGGAGGACTGAAGCTTTCTTT	CASSFDGQGRTEAFF
TRBV6-5	TRBJ2-7	-	12	-	TGTGCCAGTGGGGACACCTACTACGAGCAGTACTTC	CASGDTYYEQYF
TRBV5-4	TRBJ1-1	-	16	-	TGTGCCAGCAGCCTCCCGGGAGGGGTAATGAACACTGAAGCTTTCTTT	CASSLPGGVMNTEAFF
TRBV2	TRBJ1-2	-	15	-	TGTGCCAGCAGTGAAGCGGTTACAGCCTCCTATGGCTACACCTTC	CASSEAVTASYGYTF
TRBV5-1	TRBJ1-2	-	18	TRBD1	TGCGCCAGCAGCTTGATGAGGGTAGGGGGCGCCGCTAACTATGGCTACACCTTC	CASSLMRVGGAANYGYTF
TRBV19	TRBJ1-2	-	16	-	TGTGCCAGTACCGCCTTTGAGGGTCGGCTTAACTATGGCTACACCTTC	CASTAFEGRLNYGYTF
TRBV6-4	TRBJ1-2	-	13	-	TGTGCCAGCAGTGAAACAGGGAACTATGGCTACACCTTC	CASSETGNYGYTF
TRBV7-2	TRBJ2-1	-	14	TRBD2	TGTGCCAGCAGCTTCTTGACTAGCGCAGGCAAGGAGTTCTTC	CASSFLTSAGKEFF
TRBV9	TRBJ1-2	-	17	TRBD1	TGTGCCAGCAGCGTGGCCGCGGGACAGAACTCTGGCTATGGCTACACCTTC	CASSVAAGQNSGYGYTF
TRBV28	TRBJ2-5	-	14	TRBD2	TGTGCCAGCAGCCGTCCTGCCGGGGGGGAGACCCAGTACTTC	CASSRPAGGETQYF
TRBV23-1	TRBJ2-2	-	16	-	TGCGCCAGCAGTTTTTTAGGCCAGGGTCGGAACGGGGAGCTGTTTTTT	CASSFLGQGRNGELFF
TRBV7-3	TRBJ1-2	-	14	TRBD1	TGTGCCAGCAGCCCAGGAACAGGGGCAAGGGGCTACACCTTC	CASSPGTGARGYTF
TRBV9	TRBJ2-1	-	16	TRBD2	TGTGCCAGCAGCGTAGGTTCGGGGGGGTTCTCCAATGAGCAGTTCTTC	CASSVGSGGFSNEQFF
TRBV7-8	TRBJ2-1	-	17	-	TGTGCCAGCAGCCCCCGAATTACCCAGGGGCTTTACAATGAGCAGTTCTTC	CASSPRITQGLYNEQFF
TRBV7-2	TRBJ1-4	-	13	-	TGTGCCAGCAGCTTCAGGGCCGGGGAAAAACTGTTTTTT	CASSFRAGEKLFF
TRBV7-9	TRBJ1-1	-	13	-	TGTGCCAGCAGCCCCCCCGGGGGCACTGAAGCTTTCTTT	CASSPPGGTEAFF
TRBV7-6	TRBJ2-1	-	14	TRBD1	TGTGCCAGCAGCTTGGGACAGGGCCACAATGAGCAGTTCTTC	CASSLGQGHNEQFF
TRBV27	TRBJ2-7	-	16	TRBD2	TGTGCCAGCAGTTTATTCAGCGGGAGGGGGGGACACGAGCAGTACTTC	CASSLFSGRGGHEQYF
TRBV19	TRBJ1-2	once	15	-	TGTGCCAGTAGTATATGGATTCCAGGGAACTATGGCTACACCTTC	CASSIWIPGNYGYTF
TRBV9	TRBJ2-1	once	16	TRBD1	TGTGCCAGCAGCGTAGCCGGGACAGGGGTATTCAGTGAGCAGTTCTTC	CASSVAGTGVFSEQFF
TRBV4-1	TRBJ1-2	-	14	-	TGCGCCAGCAGCCAATCCGATGGAGTCTATGGCTACACCTTC	CASSQSDGVYGYTF
TRBV27	TRBJ1-6	-	15	-	TGTGCCAGCAGTTTAGGAGCCGCGGGGGATTCACCCCTCCACTTT	CASSLGAAGDSPLHF
TRBV28	TRBJ2-4	-	17	TRBD1	TGTGCCAGCAGCCGCATGAGGACAGGCAGTACCAAAAACATTCAGTACTTC	CASSRMRTGSTKNIQYF
TRBV27	TRBJ2-7	once	17	TRBD1	TGTGCCAGCAGTTTAAGGGTCTCGGGACAGGGAGTCTACGAGCAGTACTTC	CASSLRVSGQGVYEQYF
TRBV10-3	TRBJ1-1	-	13	TRBD1	TGTGCCATCAGCGAACAGGGGCACACTGAAGCTTTCTTT	CAISEQGHTEAFF